The rows below give T cell receptor beta chains drawn from one sample of a study of PD-1 blockade in classical Hodgkin lymphoma. Measured with immunoSEQ multiplex PCR; TCRdb has only the in-frame clones, and not every one. Here the sample spans about 34,000 clones, around 76% being singletons. The input for sequencing was peripheral blood mononuclear cells (PBMCs), taken before the second cycle of nivolumab. Receptors originate from a human donor with classical Hodgkin lymphoma. Each CDR3 is given with its conserved first and last residue. Fields, in order: J gene, CDR3 length, V gene, clone size, D gene, CDR3 protein, CDR3 DNA. A D gene is named only where the DNA matches it firmly. Part of the rows lack a size; the others show once, few, many or a class for expanded clones.

>TRBJ2-7|15|TRBV19|medium-sized|TRBD2
CASSVSGGALNEQYF
TGTGCCAGTAGTGTTAGCGGGGGGGCCTTAAACGAGCAGTACTTC
>TRBJ1-2|15|TRBV4-2|medium-sized|NA
CASSHGPSSNYGYTF
TGTGCCAGCAGCCACGGTCCTTCCTCTAACTATGGCTACACCTTC
>TRBJ1-4|14|TRBV2|NA|NA
CASSSQVWGEKLFF
TGTGCCAGCAGTTCACAAGTGTGGGGTGAAAAACTGTTTTTT
>TRBJ2-2|16|TRBV4-1|once|NA
CASSQESLPRTGELFF
TGCGCCAGCAGCCAAGAAAGCCTCCCAAGGACCGGGGAGCTGTTTTTT
>TRBJ2-1|17|TRBV27|few|TRBD2
CASSSPATSGGDNEQFF
TGTGCCAGCAGTTCCCCCGCGACTAGCGGGGGGGACAATGAGCAGTTCTTC
>TRBJ2-7|16|TRBV9|NA|TRBD2
CASSLERGGLKYEQYF
TGTGCCAGCAGCTTGGAGCGGGGGGGCCTAAAATACGAGCAGTACTTC
>TRBJ1-5|14|TRBV18|NA|TRBD1
CASSPDRGYQPQHF
TGTGCCAGCTCACCCGACAGGGGGTATCAGCCCCAGCATTTT
>TRBJ2-1|16|TRBV7-2|NA|TRBD2
CASSFRLAGGGGEQFF
TGTGCCAGCAGCTTCAGACTAGCGGGGGGAGGAGGTGAGCAGTTCTTC
>TRBJ2-5|15|TRBV7-3|NA|NA
CASSLTADRGGTQYF
TGTGCCAGCAGCTTAACAGCGGACCGAGGTGGGACCCAGTACTTC
>TRBJ1-2|9|TRBV20-1|NA|NA
CSAVGGYTF
TGCAGTGCTGTCGGGGGCTACACCTTC
>TRBJ2-3|16|TRBV4-1|NA|TRBD1
CASSPGQGRLGDTQYF
TGCGCCAGCAGTCCGGGACAGGGCCGTCTTGGAGATACGCAGTATTTT
>TRBJ2-7|15|TRBV7-2|NA|NA
CASSAGPGANYEQYF
TGTGCCAGCAGTGCCGGGCCAGGGGCCAACTACGAGCAGTACTTC
>TRBJ2-1|14|TRBV10-3|medium-sized|NA
CAISEVEGSDEQFF
TGTGCCATCAGTGAGGTGGAAGGGTCGGATGAGCAGTTCTTC
>TRBJ2-1|17|TRBV7-9|NA|TRBD1
CASSLPSGQGSYNEQFF
TGTGCCAGCAGCTTACCCTCGGGACAGGGGTCCTACAATGAGCAGTTCTTC
>TRBJ1-4|14|TRBV5-1|NA|NA
CASSIGQADEKLFF
TGCGCCAGCAGCATCGGTCAGGCGGATGAAAAACTGTTTTTT
>TRBJ1-1|15|TRBV7-2|NA|NA
CASSLEGGKAFEAFF
TGTGCCAGCAGCTTAGAAGGGGGGAAAGCCTTTGAAGCTTTCTTT
>TRBJ2-7|16|TRBV13|NA|NA
CASSSRGGSASYEQYF
TGTGCCAGCAGCTCTAGAGGGGGTAGCGCCTCCTACGAGCAGTACTTC
>TRBJ2-1|12|TRBV10-2|once|NA
CASSRGGGEQFF
TGCGCCAGCAGTAGAGGGGGTGGTGAGCAGTTCTTC
>TRBJ2-7|12|TRBV2|NA|TRBD1
CASGGQGYEQYF
TGTGCCAGCGGGGGACAGGGCTACGAGCAGTACTTC
>TRBJ1-6|13|TRBV30|NA|TRBD1
CAWGDRENSPLHF
TGTGCCTGGGGGGACAGAGAAAATTCACCCCTCCACTTT
>TRBJ2-5|15|TRBV18|NA|NA
CASSHLGQVQETQYF
TGTGCCAGCTCCCACCTCGGACAAGTACAAGAGACCCAGTACTTC
>TRBJ2-7|15|TRBV7-8|NA|TRBD2
CASSGSRRGFYEQYF
TGTGCCAGCAGCGGGTCCAGGCGGGGGTTTTACGAGCAGTACTTC
>TRBJ2-7|13|TRBV2|NA|NA
CASSDGLSYEQYF
TGTGCCAGCAGTGACGGATTATCCTACGAGCAGTACTTC
>TRBJ2-7|16|TRBV12-5|NA|NA
CASGLVTSGAPYEQYF
TGTGCTAGTGGTTTGGTTACGTCAGGGGCCCCCTACGAGCAGTACTTC
>TRBJ2-1|13|TRBV29-1|once|NA
CSVDETEYNEQFF
TGCAGCGTTGATGAGACAGAGTACAATGAGCAGTTCTTC
>TRBJ2-7|14|TRBV9|NA|TRBD1
CASSGRDSSYEQYF
TGTGCCAGCAGCGGTAGGGACAGCTCCTACGAGCAGTACTTC
>TRBJ1-2|13|TRBV28|NA|TRBD1
CASSLTGVNGYTF
TGTGCCAGCAGTTTGACAGGGGTAAATGGCTACACCTTC
>TRBJ2-3|20|TRBV5-4|NA|NA
CASRVGAGPAHRTSTDTQYF
TGTGCCAGCAGGGTTGGTGCGGGGCCGGCCCATCGCACTAGCACAGATACGCAGTATTTT
>TRBJ1-1|12|TRBV11-2|NA|NA
CASRSGHTEAFF
TGTGCCAGCAGGTCAGGGCACACTGAAGCTTTCTTT
>TRBJ2-1|15|TRBV7-9|NA|TRBD2
CASSLRNGGASEQFF
TGTGCCAGCAGCTTAAGGAACGGGGGGGCCAGTGAGCAGTTCTTC
>TRBJ2-1|15|TRBV6-6|once|TRBD1
CASSRDRAVNDEQFF
TGTGCCAGCAGCAGGGACAGGGCGGTTAACGATGAGCAGTTCTTC
>TRBJ2-7|16|TRBV11-2|NA|NA
CASSITTDSRLYEQYF
TGTGCCAGCAGCATAACAACGGACAGTCGTCTCTACGAGCAGTACTTC
>TRBJ2-7|13|TRBV15|NA|TRBD1
CATSRGQGDEQYF
TGTGCCACCAGCAGGGGACAGGGGGACGAGCAGTACTTC
>TRBJ1-6|13|TRBV7-9|NA|NA
CASSLDDNSPLHF
TGTGCCAGCAGCTTAGACGATAATTCACCCCTCCACTTT
>TRBJ2-3|16|TRBV15|NA|TRBD2
CATSRLTSGGGDTQYF
TGTGCCACCAGCAGGTTGACTAGCGGGGGGGGAGATACGCAGTATTTT
>TRBJ1-1|16|TRBV10-3|NA|NA
CAIARWSQGSGTEAFF
TGTGCCATCGCCAGGTGGAGCCAAGGATCCGGCACTGAAGCTTTCTTT
>TRBJ2-5|15|TRBV9|NA|TRBD2
CASSVLAGPQETQYF
TGTGCCAGCAGCGTTCTAGCGGGGCCTCAAGAGACCCAGTACTTC
>TRBJ2-5|15|TRBV6-5|NA|NA
CASSRGFSYQETQYF
TGTGCCAGCAGTAGGGGCTTTTCGTACCAAGAGACCCAGTACTTC
>TRBJ2-7|13|TRBV6-1|NA|NA
CASSEARTYEQYF
TGTGCCAGCAGTGAAGCGCGGACCTACGAGCAGTACTTC
>TRBJ2-1|15|TRBV5-4|NA|TRBD1
CASSPTGDSYNEQFF
TGTGCCAGCAGCCCCACAGGGGACTCCTACAATGAGCAGTTCTTC
>TRBJ2-2|14|TRBV29-1|NA|NA
CSVGAGTNTGELFF
TGCAGCGTTGGGGCAGGCACGAACACCGGGGAGCTGTTTTTT
>TRBJ2-2|17|TRBV9|NA|NA
CASSSTGSHLNTGELFF
TGTGCCAGCAGCTCAACGGGGAGCCACTTGAACACCGGGGAGCTGTTTTTT
>TRBJ2-3|15|TRBV11-2|NA|NA
CASSLGQHSTDTQYF
TGTGCCAGCAGCTTAGGGCAGCATTCCACAGATACGCAGTATTTT
>TRBJ1-6|17|TRBV18|few|NA
CASSQDSWATYNSPLHF
TGTGCCAGCTCACAAGACAGCTGGGCCACCTATAATTCACCCCTCCACTTT
>TRBJ2-1|17|TRBV10-3|NA|TRBD1
CAISDEGRGQSYNEQFF
TGTGCCATCAGTGACGAGGGTAGGGGGCAGTCCTACAATGAGCAGTTCTTC
>TRBJ2-1|12|TRBV7-8|NA|NA
CASSSYGVRQFF
TGTGCCAGCAGCTCTTATGGGGTACGACAGTTCTTC
>TRBJ2-1|15|TRBV5-1|NA|NA
CASSFRGAAYNEQFF
TGCGCCAGCAGCTTTCGAGGGGCTGCCTACAATGAGCAGTTCTTC
>TRBJ2-3|11|TRBV20-1|NA|NA
CSAKGADTQYF
TGCAGTGCTAAGGGGGCAGATACGCAGTATTTT
>TRBJ2-1|15|TRBV7-2|once|TRBD2
CASSSGLAGVNEQFF
TGTGCCAGCAGCTCCGGACTAGCGGGGGTGAATGAGCAGTTCTTC
>TRBJ2-7|15|TRBV9|NA|NA
CASSVDVQAHYEQYF
TGTGCCAGCAGCGTAGATGTACAGGCCCACTACGAGCAGTACTTC
>TRBJ2-5|15|TRBV7-2|NA|TRBD1
CASRRRTGLQETQYF
TGTGCCAGCAGAAGACGGACAGGGCTCCAAGAGACCCAGTACTTC
>TRBJ1-4|15|TRBV4-3|NA|NA
CASSQDWYSGEKLFF
TGCGCCAGCAGCCAAGATTGGTATTCGGGGGAAAAACTGTTTTTT
>TRBJ2-5|13|TRBV6-1|NA|NA
CASSADGLETQYF
TGTGCCAGCAGTGCGGACGGGTTAGAGACCCAGTACTTC
>TRBJ2-5|16|TRBV9|NA|TRBD1
CASSGRGQGAKETQYF
TGTGCCAGCAGCGGACGGGGACAGGGGGCCAAAGAGACCCAGTACTTC